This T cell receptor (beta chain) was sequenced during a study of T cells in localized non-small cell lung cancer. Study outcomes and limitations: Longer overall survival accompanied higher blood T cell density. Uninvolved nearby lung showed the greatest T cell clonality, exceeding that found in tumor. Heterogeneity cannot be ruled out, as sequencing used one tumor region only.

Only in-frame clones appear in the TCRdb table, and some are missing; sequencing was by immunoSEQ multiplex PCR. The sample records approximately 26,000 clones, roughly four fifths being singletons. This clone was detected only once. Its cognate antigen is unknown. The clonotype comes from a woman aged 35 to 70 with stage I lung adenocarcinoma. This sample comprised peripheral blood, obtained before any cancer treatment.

The CDR3 nucleotides read TGTGCCAGTCACGACCCCGGGACTGAAGCTTTCTTT. Translated: CASHDPGTEAFF. This chain connects TRBV19 to TRBJ1-1; D ambiguous. V lost 8 bases and J lost 5, with 12 bases in between. The CDR3 extends over 12 amino acids. CDR1 LNHDA and CDR2 SQIVND come from the germline V gene (reference sequence).